This TCR beta chain originates from a study of T cells expressing NK-cell markers. Study in general: Sorted CD3+CD56+NKG2C+, CD3+CD56+NKG2C- and CD3+CD56-NKG2C+ T cells supplied TCR beta repertoires. Whole-study results and caveats: The study found these clonotypes also leading the CD3+CD56-NKG2C+ fraction in several donors. Dominant NKG2C+ clonotype frequencies of roughly 1.0-8% of CD8+ T cells were measured in several donors.

Germline CDR1 and CDR2: MNHNS and SASEGT. The CDR3 consists of 11 residues. As the method of synthesis, 5'RACE template switching with UMIs yielded TCR beta cDNA. Each CDR3 protein gets one entry in TCRdb, which reprocessed the 5' RACE reads and gives no DNA. In all, the sample yields 150,000 to 180,000 distinct CDR3 sequences. With regard to this clonotype: The target antigen is unknown.

Material: blood T cells: a sorted CD56 or NKG2C T cell subset, CD4+ or CD8+ T cells, or bulk PBMC T cells (not recorded which). The rearrangement links TRBV6-1 to TRBJ1-2. The sequence was obtained from a woman in her forties or fifties in good health. CDR3 sequence reads: CASRLGYGYTF.